This TCR beta chain was captured in a study of vaccination and CD4 T cells after COVID-19. The CDR3 is made up of 13 amino acids. Germline V gene sequence: CDR1 DFQATT, CDR2 SNEGSKA (reference sequence). With V trimmed by 0 bases and J by 2 bases, 0 bases remained unmatched. The treatment is: approximately 9-day PBMC culture with coronavirus spike peptide pools or control peptides (ViraFEST assay). Concerning this clonotype: Antigen specificity is unknown.

Oncomine TCR Beta short-read sequencing was applied to DNA from cultured CD4+ T cells. One entry per CDR3 protein results from TCRdb running MiXCR on the PCR reads. The sample holds around 10,000 distinct CDR3 sequences, roughly two fifths seen once. J is TRBJ2-7 and V is TRBV20-1, with 8 nucleotides matching TRBD1. The sample consisted of CD4+ T cells from blood, cultured in vitro. This TCR was sampled from a human donor who had recovered from COVID-19. For the CDR3, the DNA is TGCAGTGCTAGAGAGGGACAGGCCTACGAGCAGTACTTC. It codes for CSAREGQAYEQYF.